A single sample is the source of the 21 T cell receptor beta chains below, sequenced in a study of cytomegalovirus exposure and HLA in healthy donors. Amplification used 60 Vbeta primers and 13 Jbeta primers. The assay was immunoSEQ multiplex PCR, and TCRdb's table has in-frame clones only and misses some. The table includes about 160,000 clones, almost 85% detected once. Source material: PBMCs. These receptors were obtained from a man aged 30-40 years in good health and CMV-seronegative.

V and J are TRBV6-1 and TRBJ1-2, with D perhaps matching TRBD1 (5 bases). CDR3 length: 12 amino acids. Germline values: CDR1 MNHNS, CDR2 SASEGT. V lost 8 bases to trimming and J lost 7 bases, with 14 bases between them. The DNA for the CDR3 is TGTGCCAGCGGCGACAGTGTGTTTGGCTACACCTTC. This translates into CASGDSVFGYTF.

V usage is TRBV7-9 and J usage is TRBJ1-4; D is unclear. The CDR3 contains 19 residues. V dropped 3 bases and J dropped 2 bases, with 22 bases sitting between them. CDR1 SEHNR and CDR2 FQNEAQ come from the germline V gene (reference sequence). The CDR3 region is CASSFEVSRLGATNEKLFF. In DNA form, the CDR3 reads TGTGCCAGCAGCTTTGAAGTTTCCAGGTTAGGTGCGACTAATGAAAAACTGTTTTTT.

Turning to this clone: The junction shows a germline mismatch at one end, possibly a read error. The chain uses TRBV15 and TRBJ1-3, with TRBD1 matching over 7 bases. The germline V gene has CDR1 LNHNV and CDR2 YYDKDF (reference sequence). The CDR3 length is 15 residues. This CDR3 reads CATSRETGAGSTIYF. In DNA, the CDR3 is TGTGCCACCAGCAGAGAAACAGGGGCTGGAAGCACCATATATTTT. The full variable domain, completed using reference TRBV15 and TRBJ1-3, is DAMVIQNPRYQVTQFGKPVTLSCSQTLNHNVMYWYQQKSSQAPKLLFHYYDKDFNNEADTPDNFQSRRPNTSFCFLDIRSPGLGDTAMYLCATSRETGAGSTIYFGEGSWLTVV.

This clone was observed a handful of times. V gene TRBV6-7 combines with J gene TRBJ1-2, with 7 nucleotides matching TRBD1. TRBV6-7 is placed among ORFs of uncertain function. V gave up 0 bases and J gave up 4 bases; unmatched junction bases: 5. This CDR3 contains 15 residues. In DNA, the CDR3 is TGTGCCAGCAGTTACTCAACAGGGGCGAGCTATGGCTACACCTTC. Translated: CASSYSTGASYGYTF.

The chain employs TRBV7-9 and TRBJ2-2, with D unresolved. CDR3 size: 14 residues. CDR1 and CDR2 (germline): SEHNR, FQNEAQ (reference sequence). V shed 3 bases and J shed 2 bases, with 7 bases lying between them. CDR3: CASSFSLNTGELFF. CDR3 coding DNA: TGTGCCAGCAGCTTTTCCCTAAACACCGGGGAGCTGTTTTTT.

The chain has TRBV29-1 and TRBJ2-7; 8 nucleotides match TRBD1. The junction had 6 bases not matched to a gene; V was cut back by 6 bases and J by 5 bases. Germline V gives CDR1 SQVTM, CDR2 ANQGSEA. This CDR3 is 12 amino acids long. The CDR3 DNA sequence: TGCAGCGTGACCCAGGGGGCCGACGAGCAGTACTTC. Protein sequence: CSVTQGADEQYF.

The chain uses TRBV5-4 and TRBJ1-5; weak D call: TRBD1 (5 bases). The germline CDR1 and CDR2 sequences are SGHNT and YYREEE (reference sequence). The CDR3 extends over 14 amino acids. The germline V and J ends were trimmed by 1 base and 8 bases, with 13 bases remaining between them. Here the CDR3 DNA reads TGTGCCAGCAGCTTGAATATGGGGCAGGAGCCCCAGCATTTT. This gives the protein CASSLNMGQEPQHF.

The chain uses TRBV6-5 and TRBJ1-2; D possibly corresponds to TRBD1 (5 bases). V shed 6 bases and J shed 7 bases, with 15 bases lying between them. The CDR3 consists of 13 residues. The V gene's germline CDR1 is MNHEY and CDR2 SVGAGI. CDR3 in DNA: TGTGCCAGCAGCGCGACAGTTTCTCTTGGCTACACCTTC. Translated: CASSATVSLGYTF.

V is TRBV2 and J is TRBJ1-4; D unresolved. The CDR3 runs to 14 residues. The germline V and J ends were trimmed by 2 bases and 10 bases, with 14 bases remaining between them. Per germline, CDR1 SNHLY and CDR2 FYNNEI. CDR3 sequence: CASSEMGAGRKLFF. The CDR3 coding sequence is TGTGCCAGCAGTGAAATGGGAGCCGGACGAAAACTGTTTTTT.

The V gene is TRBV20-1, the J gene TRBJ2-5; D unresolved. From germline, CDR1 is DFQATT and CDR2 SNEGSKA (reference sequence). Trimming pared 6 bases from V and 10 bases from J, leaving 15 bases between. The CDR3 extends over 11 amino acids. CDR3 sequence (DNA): TGCAGTGCATCCGACGGAGAGGACCAGTACTTC. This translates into CSASDGEDQYF.

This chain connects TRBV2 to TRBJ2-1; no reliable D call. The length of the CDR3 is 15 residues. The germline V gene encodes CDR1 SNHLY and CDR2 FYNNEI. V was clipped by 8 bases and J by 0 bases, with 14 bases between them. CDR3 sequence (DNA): TGTGCCAGCCACCTAACCTTGAGCTCCTACAATGAGCAGTTCTTC. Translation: CASHLTLSSYNEQFF.

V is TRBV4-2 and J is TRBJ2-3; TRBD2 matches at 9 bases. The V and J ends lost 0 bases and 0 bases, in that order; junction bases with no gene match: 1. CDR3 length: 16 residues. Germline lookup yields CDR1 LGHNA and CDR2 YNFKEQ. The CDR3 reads CASSQDTSGSTDTQYF. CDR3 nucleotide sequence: TGTGCCAGCAGCCAAGATACTAGCGGGAGCACAGATACGCAGTATTTT.

Written as DNA, the CDR3 is TGTGCCAGCAGCCCCCAGTTATATCAAGAGACCCAGTACTTC. Its protein is CASSPQLYQETQYF. This rearrangement joins TRBV7-2 to TRBJ2-5; D gene uncertain. This CDR3 has 14 amino acids. V dropped 5 bases and J dropped 2 bases, with 12 bases sitting between them. Germline CDR1 and CDR2: SGHTA and FQGNSA.

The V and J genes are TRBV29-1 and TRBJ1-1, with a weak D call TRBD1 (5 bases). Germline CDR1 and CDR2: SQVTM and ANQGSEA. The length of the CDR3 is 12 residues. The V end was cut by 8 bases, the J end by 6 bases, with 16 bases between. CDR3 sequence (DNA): TGCAGCACAATTCAGGGTGACTCTGAAGCTTTCTTT. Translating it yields CSTIQGDSEAFF.

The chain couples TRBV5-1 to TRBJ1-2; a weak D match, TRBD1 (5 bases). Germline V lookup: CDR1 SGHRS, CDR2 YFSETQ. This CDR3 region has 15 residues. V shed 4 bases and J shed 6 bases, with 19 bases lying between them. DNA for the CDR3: TGCGCCAGCAGCCCCGCCGGGGGGTATAGCAATGGCTACACCTTC. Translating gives CASSPAGGYSNGYTF. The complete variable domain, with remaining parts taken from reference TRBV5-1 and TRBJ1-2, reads KAGVTQTPRYLIKTRGQQVTLSCSPISGHRSVSWYQQTPGQGLQFLFEYFSETQRNKGNFPGRFSGRQFSNSRSEMNVSTLELGDSALYLCASSPAGGYSNGYTFGSGTRLTVV.

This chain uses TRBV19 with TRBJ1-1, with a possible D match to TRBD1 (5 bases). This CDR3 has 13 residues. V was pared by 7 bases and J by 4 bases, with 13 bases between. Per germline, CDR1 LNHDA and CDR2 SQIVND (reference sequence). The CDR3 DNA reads TGTGCCAGTAAATGGACAATGGGCACTGAAGCTTTCTTT. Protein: CASKWTMGTEAFF.

CDR3 region: CASSVQLRSGTDFNGYTF. CDR3 nucleotides: TGTGCCAGCAGCGTGCAACTCCGATCAGGGACAGATTTTAATGGCTACACCTTC. The chain couples TRBV9 to TRBJ1-2; 7 nucleotides match TRBD1. Trimming removed 2 bases from V and 6 bases from J; junction bases left unmatched: 19. The CDR3 spans 18 residues. Germline CDR1 SGDLS, CDR2 YYNGEE.

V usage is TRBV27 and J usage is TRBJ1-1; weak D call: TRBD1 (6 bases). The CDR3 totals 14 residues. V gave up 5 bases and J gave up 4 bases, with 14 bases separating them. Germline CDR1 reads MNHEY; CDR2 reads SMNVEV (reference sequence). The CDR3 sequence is CASSPHGGPTEAFF. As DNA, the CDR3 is TGTGCCAGCAGTCCCCACGGGGGGCCCACTGAAGCTTTCTTT.

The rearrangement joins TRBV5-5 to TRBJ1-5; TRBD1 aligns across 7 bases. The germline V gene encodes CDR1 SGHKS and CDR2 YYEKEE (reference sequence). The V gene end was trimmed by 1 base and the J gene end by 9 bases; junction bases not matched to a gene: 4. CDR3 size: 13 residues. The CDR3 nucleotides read TGTGCCAGCAGCTTGAGGGACAGTAGGCCCCAGCATTTT. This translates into CASSLRDSRPQHF.

In nucleotides, the CDR3 is TGTGCCAGCAGCTTTGAGAGTTCTTCCGGCGAGCAGTACTTC. Translated: CASSFESSSGEQYF. The gene calls are TRBV11-1 and TRBJ2-7; D gene uncertain. The CDR3 covers 14 residues. Germline V CDR1 and CDR2: SGHAT, FQDESV (reference sequence). V was clipped by 3 bases and J by 6 bases, with 15 bases between them.

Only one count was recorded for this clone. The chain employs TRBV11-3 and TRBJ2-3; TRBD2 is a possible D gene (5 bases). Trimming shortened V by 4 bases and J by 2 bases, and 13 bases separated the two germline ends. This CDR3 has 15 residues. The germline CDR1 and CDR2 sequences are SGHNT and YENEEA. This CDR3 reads CASSSGGLDTDTQYF. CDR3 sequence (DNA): TGTGCCAGCAGCTCCGGAGGTCTAGACACAGATACGCAGTATTTT.